These T cell receptor beta chains were read from a single sample in a study of immune evolution from preneoplasia to lung adenocarcinoma. Clones were sequenced by immunoSEQ multiplex PCR, and TCRdb holds only the in-frame ones, with some missing. The sample shows 9,500 to 10,000 clones, approximately 75% of them seen only once. The sample comprised FFPE lung adenocarcinoma in situ tissue. The receptors come from an elderly person with lung adenocarcinoma. Each CDR3 is given without its conserved first and last residue.

>TRBV5-4|TRBJ2-7
ASSPQGGEDEQY
>TRBV9|TRBJ1-2
ASSVGIGTNYGYT
>TRBV28|TRBJ2-2
ASRLLKTGDTGELF
>TRBV4-3|TRBJ1-2
ASSPMRGGNYGYT
>TRBV11-1|TRBJ1-1
ASSLGQGRPEAF
>TRBV29-1|TRBJ1-2
SVDRMTGALNYGYT
>TRBV7-2|TRBJ2-2
ASSSVGVIGELF
>TRBV6-5|TRBJ2-7
ASSYSRAGDPEQY
>TRBV19|TRBJ1-2
ASRDGGNYGYT
>TRBV2|TRBJ2-1
ASTRDRRDEQF
>TRBV19|TRBJ2-7
ASSIGTGLAQY
>TRBV9|TRBJ1-5
ASSPTGQEPQH
>TRBV7-3|TRBJ1-1
ASSRRADTEAF
>TRBV4-3|TRBJ1-6
ASSRTQEPEASPLH
>TRBV18|TRBJ1-5
ASSEGQNQPQH
>TRBV7-9|TRBJ2-3
ASRGTGPPFTDTQY
>TRBV5-8|TRBJ2-7
ASSSPNRYEQY
>TRBV4-2|TRBJ1-2
ASSQEGAASYGYT
>TRBV5-8|TRBJ1-2
ASSRNTNYGYT
>TRBV11-2|TRBJ2-6
ASSSGASSGANVLT
>TRBV5-1|TRBJ2-5
ASSATGTSLVTQY
>TRBV18|TRBJ1-1
ASSPRQAGDTEAF
>TRBV11-2|TRBJ2-5
ASSSGLAGGPRETQY
>TRBV7-9|TRBJ1-4
ASTLGGVTNEKLF
>TRBV30|TRBJ1-6
AFDRDNSPLH
>TRBV28|TRBJ1-6
ASRTIQKSSYNSPLH
>TRBV11-3|TRBJ1-1
ASSISGTGQLAF
>TRBV5-6|TRBJ2-6
ASSTRTGANVLT
>TRBV20-1|TRBJ2-5
SALVGETQY
>TRBV7-2|TRBJ2-3
ASSSLAGAGDTQY
>TRBV30|TRBJ1-4
AWSGTGGFNEKLF
>TRBV19|TRBJ1-2
ASSQDSEGAYGYT
>TRBV6-1|TRBJ2-5
ASSESFRDGETQY
>TRBV28|TRBJ1-2
ASSRSTGIYGYT
>TRBV19|TRBJ1-2
ASSKDRGLNGYT
>TRBV28|TRBJ2-1
ASSPALLGKQF
>TRBV6-6|TRBJ1-5
ASSYGGALGQPQH
>TRBV5-4|TRBJ1-2
ASSLGGEGQANYGYT
>TRBV28|TRBJ1-1
ASSFLADTEAF
>TRBV5-1|TRBJ1-2
ASSLEAGGEYGYT
>TRBV18|TRBJ1-6
ASSRDSRSASPLY
>TRBV11-2|TRBJ2-1
ASSFETGVNEQF
>TRBV6-9|TRBJ2-5
ASRPGQGDQETQY
>TRBV9|TRBJ1-2
ASSPRTGPNYGYT
>TRBV11-2|TRBJ2-3
ASSLSSNTQY
>TRBV7-7|TRBJ1-5
ASSLIPGTAGNQPQH
>TRBV5-4|TRBJ2-1
ASSLRPSNEQF
>TRBV15|TRBJ2-1
ATSRDRALLYLGAYNEQF
>TRBV18|TRBJ2-1
ASSPQTGVDSEQF
>TRBV14|TRBJ1-5
ASSRQTNQPQH
>TRBV4-1|TRBJ2-7
ASSQLPGQGREQY
>TRBV29-1|TRBJ1-1
SVEAGSAKAF
>TRBV9|TRBJ2-1
ASSLAGGYNEQF
>TRBV27|TRBJ1-1
ASSSSVGGITTEAF
>TRBV4-2|TRBJ2-7
ASSQGPGEQY
>TRBV5-6|TRBJ2-6
ASGPVAGANVLT
>TRBV7-2|TRBJ1-5
ASSLWSNQPQH
>TRBV4-3|TRBJ1-1
ASSQADTGVEAF
>TRBV2|TRBJ1-2
ASSENYGYT